These 9 T cell receptor beta chains came from one sample sequenced in a study of T cell clusters in autoimmune cytopenias. Multiplex touch-down PCR amplified TRB using TRB-A and TRB-B pools in one tube. TCRdb re-analyzed the multiplex PCR reads; it lists each CDR3 protein once, without DNA. Its table lists some 4,800 distinct CDR3 sequences. TRB amplification used approximately 250 ng of peripheral blood genomic DNA. These same data were also listed under a study on T cell repertoires in aging, cancer and after chemotherapy.

The sample taken for sequencing was peripheral blood. All receptors come from a human donor in good health.

The rearrangement joins TRBV9 to TRBJ1-1. CDR1 and CDR2 from the germline V gene are SGDLS and YYNGEE. CDR3 length equals 13 residues. CDR3 residues: CASRPQANTEAFF.

The V and J genes are TRBV5-4 and TRBJ2-4; the TCRdb call, TRBD2, lacks DNA for checking. This CDR3 is 16 amino acids long. From germline, CDR1 is SGHNT and CDR2 YYREEE (reference sequence). The CDR3 region is CASSNSGLLAKNIQYF. Supplemented by reference TRBV5-4 and TRBJ2-4, the full variable domain reads ETGVTQSPTHLIKTRGQQVTLRCSSQSGHNTVSWYQQALGQGPQFIFQYYREEENGRGNFPPRFSGLQFPNYSSELNVNALELDDSALYLCASSNSGLLAKNIQYFGAGTRLSVL.

The chain couples TRBV18 to TRBJ2-3; TCRdb's D gene call, TRBD2, goes unchecked for lack of DNA. Looked up from germline, CDR1 is KGHSH and CDR2 is LQKENI. CDR3 length: 16 amino acids. The chain's CDR3 is CASSPIRLAGADTQYF.

This clonotype is labeled medium-sized based on frequency. The V gene is TRBV27, the J gene TRBJ2-2; as DNA is missing, the TRBD1 call by TCRdb cannot be tested. The CDR3 is 14 residues long. Germline V gene sequence: CDR1 MNHEY, CDR2 SMNVEV (reference sequence). The CDR3 region is CASSSRQVTGELFF.

This clonotype is called medium-sized based on its frequency. CDR3 residues: CASSGAPDYTGELFF. The rearrangement links TRBV6-5 to TRBJ2-2; TCRdb gives TRBD1 as the D gene, but with no DNA this cannot be confirmed. CDR1 is MNHEY, CDR2 SVGAGI, per germline. The CDR3 spans 15 residues.

This sequence joins TRBV29-1 and TRBJ1-1; as DNA is missing, the TRBD1 call by TCRdb cannot be tested. CDR3 length: 16 amino acids. The germline V gene has CDR1 SQVTM and CDR2 ANQGSEA. CDR3: CSVFPGPVLRTTEAFF.

The chain combines TRBV12-3 or TRBV12-4 with TRBJ2-1; the D call of TRBD1 rests on TCRdb alone, since no DNA is present to check it. This CDR3 region has 15 residues. CDR3 amino acids: CASSAGGAGYNEQFF.

The J gene is TRBJ2-5, the V gene TRBV12-3 or TRBV12-4; no DNA is available, so the TRBD2 call from TCRdb remains unchecked. This CDR3 has 11 residues. The chain's CDR3 is CAISGGENQYF.

This clonotype shows up as medium-sized by frequency. CDR3 in amino acids: CSVGDRATDTQYF. The gene calls are TRBV29-1 and TRBJ2-3; TCRdb's D gene call, TRBD1, goes unchecked for lack of DNA. The CDR3 has 13 residues. CDR1 is SQVTM and CDR2 is ANQGSEA in the germline V gene.